This TCR beta chain was recovered during a study of shared clonotypes between healthy human individuals. Broader study findings: Memory subsets generally showed lower estimated richness than naive subsets.

Cells designated naive CD8 were CD45RO-negative and were positively selected for CCR7, with terminally differentiated effector memory CD45RA+ cells excluded. CDR1 and CDR2 (germline): MDHEN, SYDVKM. V was shortened by 5 bases and J by 0 bases, with 12 bases between the two germline ends. This CDR3 has 15 amino acids. Clones were sequenced by immunoSEQ multiplex PCR, and TCRdb holds only the in-frame ones, with some missing. Counted here are hundreds of thousands of clones, 96% occurring once; the ten biggest clones make up 0.095% to 0.13%. A note on this clone: What it binds is not known.

Sample: naive CD8+ T cells sorted from blood. The receptor comes from a woman in her 30s in good health. This chain links TRBV28 with TRBJ2-3; no clear D gene. The CDR3 DNA is TGTGCCAGCAGTACGATAAGGGATAGCACAGATACGCAGTATTTT. This translates into CASSTIRDSTDTQYF.